This TCR beta chain was recovered during a study of blood T cell repertoires in COVID-19. After removal of 5 bases from V and 0 bases from J, the junction contained 16 bases not matched to a gene. The CDR3 runs to 21 residues. Germline V gives CDR1 KGHDR, CDR2 SFDVKD. Original processing methods: The assay estimated nucleated cells by amplifying reference gene primers. Clones were read by immunoSEQ multiplex PCR, and TCRdb kept only the in-frame ones, dropping some. V, J and clone size reflect that table, while D and trimming were determined from the DNA. The table shows roughly 330,000 clones, with over 75% occurring only once.

This clonotype originated in a woman aged 45-60 years with active or convalescent COVID-19. The chain recombines TRBV24-1 with TRBJ2-1, with 12 bases identical to TRBD2. Sequenced: peripheral blood. Here the CDR3 reads CATSGVLAGGPVPFSYNEQFF. The CDR3 DNA follows: TGTGCCACCAGTGGCGTACTAGCGGGAGGTCCTGTACCATTCTCCTACAATGAGCAGTTCTTC.